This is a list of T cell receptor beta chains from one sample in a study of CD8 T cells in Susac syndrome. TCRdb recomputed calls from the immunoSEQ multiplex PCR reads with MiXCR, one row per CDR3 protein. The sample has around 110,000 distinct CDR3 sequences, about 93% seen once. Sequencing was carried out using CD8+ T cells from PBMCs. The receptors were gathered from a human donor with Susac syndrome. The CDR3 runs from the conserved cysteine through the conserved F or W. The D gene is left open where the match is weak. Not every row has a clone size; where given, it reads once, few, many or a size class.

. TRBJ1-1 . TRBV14 CASSHRLNTEAFF TGTGCCAGCAGCCATCGGTTGAACACTGAAGCTTTCTTT
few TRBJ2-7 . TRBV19 CASSLGRGYEQYF TGTGCCAGTAGTCTCGGACGGGGGTACGAGCAGTACTTC
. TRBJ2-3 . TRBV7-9 CASSSPWRASTDTQYF TGTGCCAGCAGCTCCCCATGGAGGGCTAGCACAGATACGCAGTATTTT
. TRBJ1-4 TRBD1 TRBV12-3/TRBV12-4 CASSHDRAGTNEKLFF TGTGCCAGCAGTCACGACAGGGCAGGGACTAATGAAAAACTGTTTTTT
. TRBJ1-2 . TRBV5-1 CASSLVERGGSGYTF TGCGCCAGCAGCTTGGTGGAACGGGGGGGTAGTGGCTACACCTTC
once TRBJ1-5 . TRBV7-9 CASSLDPFQPQHF TGTGCCAGCAGCTTAGACCCGTTTCAGCCCCAGCATTTT
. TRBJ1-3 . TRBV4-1 CASSQDGGYGNTIYF TGCGCCAGCAGCCAAGATGGAGGGTATGGAAACACCATATATTTT
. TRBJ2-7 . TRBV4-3 CASSLERGQGEYEQYF TGCGCCAGCAGCCTCGAGAGAGGGCAGGGAGAATACGAGCAGTACTTC
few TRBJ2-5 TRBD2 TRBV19 CASSTRAGQETQYF TGTGCCAGTAGTACCCGAGCGGGACAAGAGACCCAGTACTTC
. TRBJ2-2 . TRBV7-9 CAPGLTNTGELFF TGTGCGCCGGGGCTAACGAACACCGGGGAGCTGTTTTTT
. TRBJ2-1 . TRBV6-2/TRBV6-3 CASSYSGGDASYNEQFF TGTGCCAGCAGTTACTCAGGGGGGGACGCTTCCTACAATGAGCAGTTCTTC
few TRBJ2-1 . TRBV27 CASSLSGPPSSYNEQFF TGTGCCAGCAGTTTATCCGGGCCCCCGAGCTCCTACAATGAGCAGTTCTTC
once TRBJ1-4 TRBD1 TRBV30 CAWKPGPGQGVIANEKLFF TGTGCCTGGAAGCCAGGCCCGGGACAGGGGGTGATTGCTAATGAAAAACTGTTTTTT
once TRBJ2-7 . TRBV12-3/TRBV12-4 CASSLGRDVYEQYF TGTGCCAGCAGTTTGGGCCGGGACGTCTACGAGCAGTACTTC
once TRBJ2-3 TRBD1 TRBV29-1 CSVEDYRGSDTQYF TGCAGCGTTGAAGATTACAGGGGATCAGATACGCAGTATTTT
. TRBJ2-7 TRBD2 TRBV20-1 CSAKTWGGNEQYF TGCAGTGCTAAAACCTGGGGGGGGAACGAGCAGTACTTC
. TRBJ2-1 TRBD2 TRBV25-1 CASGTSGASYNEQFF TGTGCCAGCGGGACTAGCGGGGCCTCCTACAATGAGCAGTTCTTC
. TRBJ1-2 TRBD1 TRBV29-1 CSVDGQAQVPNYGYTF TGCAGCGTGGACGGACAGGCTCAAGTCCCTAACTATGGCTACACCTTC